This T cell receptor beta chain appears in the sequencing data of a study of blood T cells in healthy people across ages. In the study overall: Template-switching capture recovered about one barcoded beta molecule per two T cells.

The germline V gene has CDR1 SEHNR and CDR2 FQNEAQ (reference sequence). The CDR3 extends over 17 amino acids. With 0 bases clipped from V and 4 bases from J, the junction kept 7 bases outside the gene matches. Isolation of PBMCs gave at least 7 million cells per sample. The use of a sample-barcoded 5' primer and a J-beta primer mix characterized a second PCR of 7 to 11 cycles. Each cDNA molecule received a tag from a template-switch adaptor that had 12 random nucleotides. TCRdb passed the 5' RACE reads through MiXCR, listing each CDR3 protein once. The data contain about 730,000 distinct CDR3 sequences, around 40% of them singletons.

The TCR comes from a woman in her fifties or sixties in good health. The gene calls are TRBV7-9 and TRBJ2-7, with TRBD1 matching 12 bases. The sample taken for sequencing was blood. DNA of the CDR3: TGTGCCAGCAGCTTAGCGCCGGGACAGGGGGCAGCGTACGAGCAGTACTTC. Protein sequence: CASSLAPGQGAAYEQYF.